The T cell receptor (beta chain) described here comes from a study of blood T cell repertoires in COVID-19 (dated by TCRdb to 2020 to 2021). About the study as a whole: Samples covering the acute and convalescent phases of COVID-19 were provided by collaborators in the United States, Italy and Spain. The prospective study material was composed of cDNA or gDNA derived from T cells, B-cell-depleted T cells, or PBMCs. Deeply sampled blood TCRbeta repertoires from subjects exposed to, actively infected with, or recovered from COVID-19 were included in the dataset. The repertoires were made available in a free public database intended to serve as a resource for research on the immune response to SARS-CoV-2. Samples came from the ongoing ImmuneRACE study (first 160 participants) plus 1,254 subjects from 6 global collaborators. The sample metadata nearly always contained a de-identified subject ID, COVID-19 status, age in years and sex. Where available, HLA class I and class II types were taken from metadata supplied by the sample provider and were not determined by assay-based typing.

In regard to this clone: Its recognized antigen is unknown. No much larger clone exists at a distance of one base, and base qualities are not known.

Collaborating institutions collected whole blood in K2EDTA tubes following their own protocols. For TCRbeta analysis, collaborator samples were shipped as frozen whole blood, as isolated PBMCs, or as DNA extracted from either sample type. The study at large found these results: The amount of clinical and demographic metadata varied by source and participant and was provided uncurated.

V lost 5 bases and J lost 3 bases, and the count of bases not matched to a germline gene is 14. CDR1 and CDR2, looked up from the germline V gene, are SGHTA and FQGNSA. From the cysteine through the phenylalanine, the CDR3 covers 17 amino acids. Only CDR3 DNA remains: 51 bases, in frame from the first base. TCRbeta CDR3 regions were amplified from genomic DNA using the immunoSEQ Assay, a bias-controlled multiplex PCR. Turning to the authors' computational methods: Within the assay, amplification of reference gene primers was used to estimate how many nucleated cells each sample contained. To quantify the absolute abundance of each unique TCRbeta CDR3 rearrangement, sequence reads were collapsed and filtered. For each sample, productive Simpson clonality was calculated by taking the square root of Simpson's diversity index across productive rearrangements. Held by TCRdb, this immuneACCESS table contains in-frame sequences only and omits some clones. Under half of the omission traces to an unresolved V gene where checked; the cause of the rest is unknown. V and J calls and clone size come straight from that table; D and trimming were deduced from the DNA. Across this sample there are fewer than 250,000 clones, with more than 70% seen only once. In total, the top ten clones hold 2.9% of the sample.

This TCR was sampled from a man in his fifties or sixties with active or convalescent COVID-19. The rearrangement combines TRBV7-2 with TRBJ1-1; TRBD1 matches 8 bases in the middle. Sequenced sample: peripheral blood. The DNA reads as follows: TGTGCCAGCAGCGAGACCCCTATTTTGACAGGGGACACTGAAGCTTTCTTT. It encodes CASSETPILTGDTEAFF.